This T cell receptor beta chain comes out of a study of blood T cells in healthy people across ages (dated by TCRdb to the mid-2010s). Background on the whole study: In model experiments, roughly one uniquely barcoded TCR beta cDNA molecule per two T cells was captured by template switching. Using the same blood draw, the study looked at two additional independent replicas of 1 million unique cDNA reads for two donors, one aged 18 to 29 and the other aged 80 or older. To avoid experimental bias, donors of different ages were spread randomly across the sequencing lanes. The donors were split into four age groups: young (average around 15 years), middle-aged (about 40), aged (more than 60) and long-lived (under 90). The study measured age-related changes in TCR beta repertoire diversity using deep sequencing normalized with unique cDNA molecular identifiers. Here is what the overall study found, with its caveats: As age increased, observed TCR beta diversity per million T cells dropped in a roughly linear way, and a significant reduction was already evident by age about 36. The CMV infection status of donors was not known, potentially confounding age-related changes in expanded clonotypes. Compared with the aged group, more naive CD4+ T cells, fewer expanded clones and increased TCR diversity were shown by the long-lived group, suggesting age selection. Estimates of total diversity from one million sequenced T cells were regarded as lower bounds and underestimates. Conclusive comparison of naive and antigen-experienced compartments was prevented by the profiling of bulk unsorted PBMCs. There was a strong correlation between observed TCR beta diversity and the percentage of naive T cells measured by flow cytometry.

This clonotype was seen at least ten times. No antigen is known for it. No much larger clone is present one base from it, and per-base qualities are unavailable. Systemically healthy Caucasian individuals from Russia, around 38 in total and aged roughly 6 to 95 years, were included as donors. Each donor gave about 9.7 milliliters of peripheral blood, drawn into EDTA-treated Vacutainer tubes. Ficoll-Paque density-gradient centrifugation was used to isolate PBMCs, with at least 7 million per sample. Trizol reagent was used to extract total RNA from the PBMCs, yielding at least 6 micrograms per sample. Naive CD45RAhigh/CD27high T cell percentages were measured by flow cytometry on a PBMC aliquot from every donor. Per the germline V gene (reference sequence), SEHNR is the CDR1 and FQNEAQ is the CDR2. CDR3 length: 17 amino acids, cysteine to phenylalanine. The read is trimmed to its CDR3 DNA, 51 bases read in frame from base 1. Trimming takes 5 bases from V and 0 bases from J, and the germline ends sit 19 bases apart.

Library creation used 5' RACE. Sequencing instrument: Illumina HiSeq 2500. A second PCR of 7 to 11 cycles was performed with a sample-barcoded 5' primer and a J-beta primer mix. A template-switch 5' adaptor carrying 12 random nucleotides introduced a unique molecular identifier onto each TCR beta cDNA molecule. At least 2.5 million CDR3-containing paired-end reads were obtained from each sample. The Mint cDNA synthesis kit, primed by a TRBC-specific oligonucleotide, was used to synthesize first-strand cDNA from all RNA. Following uracil-DNA glycosylase treatment, a first 18-cycle PCR with universal primers M1SS and BC2_uni_R was performed on all cDNA. Processing in the source paper ran as follows. Each sample was normalized by randomly selecting 1 million high-quality reads, each carrying a distinct molecular identifier. Reads sharing molecular identifiers were discarded rather than binned into consensus sequences. MiTCR, with a Q25 quality threshold and the strictest error-elimination algorithm, was used for CDR3 identification, clonotype clustering and error correction. A nonparametric unseen species model with Euler transformation was used to estimate a lower bound on total TCR beta diversity. TCRdb reworked the public reads: Q25 trimming with fastp, MiXCR clone assembly, productive beta chains retained. Each record represents a unique CDR3 protein, reported with the most common genes and DNA among its rows. It is TCRdb's table, rather than the study itself, that gives the V and J calls and clone size. In this sample the table shows 710,000 or so distinct CDR3 sequences, approximately 30% of which occur a single time. Together, the top ten hold 15% of the sample.

The rearrangement combines TRBV7-9 with TRBJ1-2, with TRBD1 perhaps the D gene, on 6 matching bases. This TCR derives from an elderly woman in good health. Donor details come from another sample of the same person, matched by shared clones. The sample consisted of blood. CDR3 sequence: CASSKTGHSDPNYGYTF. The sequenced DNA is TGTGCCAGCAGCAAAACGGGACATTCTGATCCTAACTATGGCTACACCTTC.